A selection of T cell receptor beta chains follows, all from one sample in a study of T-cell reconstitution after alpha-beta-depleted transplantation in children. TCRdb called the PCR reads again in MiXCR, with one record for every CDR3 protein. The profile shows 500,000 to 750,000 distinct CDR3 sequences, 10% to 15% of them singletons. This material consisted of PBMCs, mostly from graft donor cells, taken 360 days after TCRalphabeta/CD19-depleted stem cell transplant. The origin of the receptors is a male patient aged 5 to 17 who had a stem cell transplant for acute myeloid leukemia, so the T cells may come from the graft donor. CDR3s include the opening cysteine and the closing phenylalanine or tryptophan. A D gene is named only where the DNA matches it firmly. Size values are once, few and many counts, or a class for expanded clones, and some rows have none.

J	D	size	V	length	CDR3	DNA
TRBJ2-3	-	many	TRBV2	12	CASSPRADTQYF	TGTGCCAGCAGCCCGAGAGCAGATACGCAGTATTTT
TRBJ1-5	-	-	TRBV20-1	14	CSASILLGNQPQHF	TGCAGTGCTAGTATTTTGCTGGGCAATCAGCCCCAGCATTTT
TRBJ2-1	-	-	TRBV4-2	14	CASSRPGPPGEQFF	TGTGCCAGCAGCCGCCCGGGACCACCCGGTGAGCAGTTCTTC
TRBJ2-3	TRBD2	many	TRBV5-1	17	CASSLERTSDSTDTQYF	TGCGCCAGCAGCTTGGAGCGGACTAGCGATAGCACAGATACGCAGTATTTT
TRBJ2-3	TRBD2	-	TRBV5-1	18	CASSLGLAGKGAKIGQYF	TGCGCCAGCAGCCTGGGACTAGCGGGCAAAGGCGCCAAGATCGGGCAGTATTTT
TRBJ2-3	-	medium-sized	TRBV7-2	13	CASSLDPRDTQYF	TGTGCCAGCAGCTTAGACCCTCGGGATACGCAGTATTTT
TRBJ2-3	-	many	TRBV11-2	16	CASSPGAFPSTDTQYF	TGTGCCAGCAGCCCAGGGGCGTTCCCTAGCACAGATACGCAGTATTTT
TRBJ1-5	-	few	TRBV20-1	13	CSATGPPAQPQHF	TGCAGTGCTACGGGACCGCCCGCTCAGCCCCAGCATTTT
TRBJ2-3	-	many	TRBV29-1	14	CSVAPGMSTDTQYF	TGCAGCGTTGCCCCTGGGATGAGCACAGATACGCAGTATTTT
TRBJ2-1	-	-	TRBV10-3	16	CAISGGDSLTYNEQFF	TGTGCCATCAGTGGGGGGGACAGCTTAACCTACAATGAGCAGTTCTTC
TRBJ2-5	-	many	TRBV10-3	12	CAIRSSQETQYF	TGTGCCATCCGATCCAGTCAAGAGACCCAGTACTTC
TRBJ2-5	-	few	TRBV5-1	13	CASSGRGLETQYF	TGCGCCAGCAGCGGCCGAGGTTTAGAGACCCAGTACTTC
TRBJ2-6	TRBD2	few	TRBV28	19	CASRRTSGSPFTGANVLTF	TGTGCCAGCAGACGGACTAGCGGGAGTCCGTTCACTGGGGCCAACGTCCTGACTTTC